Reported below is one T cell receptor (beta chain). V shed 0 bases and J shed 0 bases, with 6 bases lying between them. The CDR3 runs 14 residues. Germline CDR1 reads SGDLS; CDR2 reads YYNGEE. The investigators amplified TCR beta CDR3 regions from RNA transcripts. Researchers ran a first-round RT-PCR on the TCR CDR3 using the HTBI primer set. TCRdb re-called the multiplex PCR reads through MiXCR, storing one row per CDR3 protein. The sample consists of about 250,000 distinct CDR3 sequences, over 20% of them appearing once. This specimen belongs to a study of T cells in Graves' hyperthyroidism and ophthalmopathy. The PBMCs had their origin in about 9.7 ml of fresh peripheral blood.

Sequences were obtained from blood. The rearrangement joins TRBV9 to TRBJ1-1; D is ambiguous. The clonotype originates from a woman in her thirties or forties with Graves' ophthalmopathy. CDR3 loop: CASSVGGVNTEAFF. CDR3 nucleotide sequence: TGTGCCAGCAGCGTAGGGGGTGTGAACACTGAAGCTTTCTTT. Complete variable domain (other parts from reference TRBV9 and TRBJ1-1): DSGVTQTPKHLITATGQRVTLRCSPRSGDLSVYWYQQSLDQGLQFLIQYYNGEERAKGNILERFSAQQFPDLHSELNLSSLELGDSALYFCASSVGGVNTEAFFGQGTRLTVV.